The source of this T cell receptor beta chain is a study of T cell changes during pregnancy in multiple sclerosis. The protocol was immunoSEQ multiplex PCR, while the TCRdb copy is restricted to in-frame clones and leaves out a portion. The profile shows approximately 60,000 clones, approximately 90% of them singletons. Germline CDR1 and CDR2: SEHNR and FQNEAQ (reference sequence). The CDR3 extends over 13 amino acids. V shed 10 bases, J shed 5 bases, and the junction held 8 bases outside the gene matches. The source material was peripheral blood, sampled in the first trimester of pregnancy. V usage is TRBV7-9 and J usage is TRBJ1-3, with TRBD1 matching 7 bases. The clonotype was recovered from a female donor with multiple sclerosis, enrolled in a pregnancy study. The CDR3 spells CAIHGQVRNTIYF. CDR3 coding DNA: TGTGCCATCCACGGACAGGTTCGAAACACCATATATTTT.